This T cell receptor (beta chain) is from a study of cytomegalovirus exposure and HLA in healthy donors. Findings and limits, study-wide: A link between a missense DCLRE1C variant and TCR beta V- and J-gene trimming emerged from a later analysis.

Primers included in the PCR were 60 Vbeta and 13 Jbeta primers. Profiling relied on immunoSEQ multiplex PCR, and the TCRdb table lists in-frame clones only, not all of them. The repertoire has 150,000 to 200,000 clones, 78% of them found once; the top ten carry 4.5% to 7.5%. Per the germline V gene, CDR1 is LNHDA and CDR2 is SQIVND (reference sequence). With 3 bases removed from V and 14 bases from J, the gap between germline ends came to 22 bases. The length of the CDR3 is 14 residues. On this clone: Its antigen remains unknown.

This receptor was taken from a woman in her 30s in good health and CMV-seropositive. The sequenced sample consisted of PBMCs. The V call is TRBV19, the J call TRBJ1-1; a weak D match, TRBD1 (6 bases). The CDR3 region is CASSMSGTGHLRFF. The CDR3 DNA is TGTGCCAGTAGTATGTCAGGGACGGGACACCTTCGCTTCTTT.